The rows below give T cell receptor beta chains drawn from one sample of a study of CD8 T cells in Susac syndrome. One entry per CDR3 protein, called by TCRdb with MiXCR from the immunoSEQ multiplex PCR reads. Of over 100,000 distinct CDR3 sequences in the sample, less than 97% were seen once. Source material: CD4+ T cells from PBMCs. The receptors originated from a human donor in good health. Both conserved end residues are part of each CDR3. D genes are given only for firm matches. Size is stated for part of the rows, as once, few or many counts, or as a class when the clone is expanded.

>TRBV3-1|TRBJ2-1|NA|TRBD2
TGTGCCAGCAGCCAAGTTCCTAGCGGCTACTTTTACAATGAGCAGTTCTTC
CASSQVPSGYFYNEQFF
>TRBV4-1|TRBJ2-7|NA|TRBD2
TGCGCCAGCAGCCAAGGACTAGCGGGAGCTAAGTACGAGCAGTACTTC
CASSQGLAGAKYEQYF
>TRBV30|TRBJ2-1|NA|TRBD2
TGTGCCTGCCAGACTAGCGGGGGTTACAATGAGCAGTTCTTC
CACQTSGGYNEQFF
>TRBV3-1|TRBJ2-1|NA|TRBD2
TGTGCCAGCAGCCAAGATCCCTGGGCTAGCGGGAGCCCCGGTAACAATGAGCAGTTCTTC
CASSQDPWASGSPGNNEQFF
>TRBV28|TRBJ2-7|NA|NA
TGTGCCAGCAGGCCACCGACCCCATACGAGCAGTACTTC
CASRPPTPYEQYF
>TRBV29-1|TRBJ2-3|NA|TRBD2
TGCAGCGTTGAGGGACTAGCGGGAGGGCCGATTAATACGCAGTATTTT
CSVEGLAGGPINTQYF
>TRBV7-2|TRBJ2-2|NA|NA
TGTGCCAGCAGCGCGGGACAGAACACCGGGGAGCTGTTTTTT
CASSAGQNTGELFF
>TRBV12-3/TRBV12-4|TRBJ1-1|NA|NA
TGTGCCAGCAGTCCCCGGACAGATAACACTGAAGCTTTCTTT
CASSPRTDNTEAFF
>TRBV20-1|TRBJ2-5|NA|TRBD2
TGCAGTGCTAACCGGGGACTAGCCCAAGAGACCCAGTACTTC
CSANRGLAQETQYF
>TRBV6-5|TRBJ2-2|NA|TRBD1
TGTGCCAGCAGTAATGACAGGGGAAAAACCGGGGAGCTGTTTTTT
CASSNDRGKTGELFF
>TRBV28|TRBJ2-7|NA|NA
TGTGCCAGCACCTCCGAAAAGTACGAGCAGTACTTC
CASTSEKYEQYF
>TRBV20-1|TRBJ2-5|NA|NA
TGCAGTGCTAGAGATCTCCTAGGGTCCCTCACCCAGTACTTC
CSARDLLGSLTQYF
>TRBV29-1|TRBJ2-5|NA|TRBD2
TGCAGCGTTGAAACTGCGGGAGGGCCGTATGGCCAGTACTTC
CSVETAGGPYGQYF
>TRBV19|TRBJ1-4|NA|NA
TGTGCCAGTAGGCTTACAGAACCAACTAATGAAAAACTGTTTTTT
CASRLTEPTNEKLFF
>TRBV7-6|TRBJ1-1|NA|NA
TGTGCCAGCAGCTCTGACAGTAACACTGAAGCTTTCTTT
CASSSDSNTEAFF
>TRBV3-1|TRBJ1-2|NA|NA
TGTGCCAGCAGCCAAGCAACTTCTAACTATGGCTACACCTTC
CASSQATSNYGYTF
>TRBV6-2/TRBV6-3|TRBJ2-1|NA|NA
TGTGCCAGCAGTGGACATGGTGCGCCCTCCTACAATGAGCAGTTCTTC
CASSGHGAPSYNEQFF
>TRBV5-4|TRBJ2-7|NA|NA
TGTGCCAGCAGCTGGCCCCTGGGTGGTTCCGAGCAGTACTTC
CASSWPLGGSEQYF
>TRBV10-3|TRBJ2-1|NA|TRBD2
TGTGCCATCAGTGAAGGAGCGGGGGGCGGCAATGAGCAGTTCTTC
CAISEGAGGGNEQFF
>TRBV2|TRBJ2-4|NA|NA
TGTGCCAGCAGTGAATTATTCTTAGGCAAAAACATTCAGTACTTC
CASSELFLGKNIQYF
>TRBV6-2/TRBV6-3|TRBJ2-7|NA|NA
TGTGCCAGCAGAACCACTCCGGGACCGCTCTACGAGCAGTACTTC
CASRTTPGPLYEQYF
>TRBV28|TRBJ2-4|NA|TRBD1
TGTGCCAGCAGTTACGGGACAGGTCGGGGAAACATTCAGTACTTC
CASSYGTGRGNIQYF
>TRBV3-1|TRBJ2-1|NA|NA
TGTGCCAGCAGCCAAGGCAGGGGGGCAGGGTACAATGAGCAGTTCTTC
CASSQGRGAGYNEQFF
>TRBV7-6|TRBJ2-1|NA|TRBD1
TGTGCCAGCAGCCCAACGAGTGGGACAGCGAGTTTTAGGCAGTTCTTC
CASSPTSGTASFRQFF
>TRBV7-2|TRBJ2-3|NA|TRBD1
TGTGCCAGCAGCCCCCAACAGGGGAGCACAGATACGCAGTATTTT
CASSPQQGSTDTQYF
>TRBV20-1|TRBJ2-1|NA|NA
TGCAGTGCTAGGCAGACTGGAACCCGGGAGCAGTTCTTC
CSARQTGTREQFF
>TRBV20-1|TRBJ2-3|NA|TRBD2
TGCAGTGCTAGAGGGCAGCGGGACCCAGATACGCAGTATTTT
CSARGQRDPDTQYF
>TRBV20-1|TRBJ1-3|NA|TRBD1
TGCAGTGCCCATTCCGGGACAGGGGGCCGCGGAAACACCATATATTTT
CSAHSGTGGRGNTIYF
>TRBV18|TRBJ2-3|NA|NA
TGTGCCAGCTCACCACCTCCTTCGCGGAGCACAGATACGCAGTATTTT
CASSPPPSRSTDTQYF
>TRBV2|TRBJ2-3|NA|NA
TGTGCCAGCGAGACCGGGGCTAGCACAGATACGCAGTATTTT
CASETGASTDTQYF
>TRBV6-5|TRBJ2-3|NA|NA
TGTGCCAGCGGGAAGGGGGGGGGAAGCACAGATACGCAGTATTTT
CASGKGGGSTDTQYF
>TRBV6-6|TRBJ2-7|NA|TRBD1
TGTGCCAGCAGCCTTGGGACAGCCTACGAGCAGTACTTC
CASSLGTAYEQYF
>TRBV3-1|TRBJ1-5|NA|NA
TGTGCCAGCAGCCAAGACCTAATACAGCCCCAGCATTTT
CASSQDLIQPQHF
>TRBV20-1|TRBJ1-5|NA|NA
TGCAGTGCTAGAGATTTTGCCCCCCCGGGGGGCTCCAATCAGCCCCAGCATTTT
CSARDFAPPGGSNQPQHF
>TRBV3-1|TRBJ1-1|NA|NA
TGTGCCAGCAGCCAAGATCGAGGATACGCTCAGGGCACTGAAGCTTTCTTT
CASSQDRGYAQGTEAFF
>TRBV10-3|TRBJ2-7|NA|TRBD1
TGTGCCATCAGCCAAGGGACAGCCTCCTACGAGCAGTACTTC
CAISQGTASYEQYF
>TRBV11-2|TRBJ2-5|NA|NA
TGTGCCAGCAGCTTACCCGACACTGGAGAGACCCAGTACTTC
CASSLPDTGETQYF
>TRBV29-1|TRBJ2-7|NA|TRBD1
TGCAGCGTCGTCCGGGACAGCTCCTACGAGCAGTACTTC
CSVVRDSSYEQYF
>TRBV12-3/TRBV12-4|TRBJ2-6|NA|NA
TGTGCCAGCAGTTTTTGGGGCTCTGGGGCCAACGTCCTGACTTTC
CASSFWGSGANVLTF
>TRBV4-2|TRBJ2-5|NA|TRBD1
TGTGCCAGCAGCCAGGGGACAGGAAACGGTCGAGGGACCCAGTACTTC
CASSQGTGNGRGTQYF
>TRBV19|TRBJ2-1|NA|TRBD1
TGTGCCAGTAGTATCTACAGGGGGCGGAACAATGAGCAGTTCTTC
CASSIYRGRNNEQFF
>TRBV3-1|TRBJ2-7|NA|NA
TGTGCCAGCAGTCAACCGGGGATTTACGAGCAGTACTTC
CASSQPGIYEQYF
>TRBV7-2|TRBJ2-5|NA|TRBD2
TGTGCCAGCAGCTTAGCGGGCGGGGGGGCCTGGGAGACCCAGTACTTC
CASSLAGGGAWETQYF
>TRBV23-1|TRBJ2-5|NA|TRBD1
TGCGCCAGCAGTCAATCGACAGGGCTAGAGACCCAGTACTTC
CASSQSTGLETQYF
>TRBV3-1|TRBJ2-1|NA|TRBD1
TGTGCCAGCAGGCACGGGGACAGGGGTCCCTACAATGAGCAGTTCTTC
CASRHGDRGPYNEQFF
>TRBV11-2|TRBJ2-5|NA|NA
TGTGCCAGCAGCCCAGGGACCGAAGTCGCCGAGTACTTC
CASSPGTEVAEYF
>TRBV30|TRBJ1-5|NA|TRBD1
TGTGCCTGGAGTGTACAGGGGCTCGAGCCCCAGCATTTT
CAWSVQGLEPQHF
>TRBV29-1|TRBJ1-1|NA|TRBD1
TGCAGCACGCGGACAGGAACCTTCACTGAAGCTTTCTTT
CSTRTGTFTEAFF
>TRBV24-1|TRBJ2-5|NA|TRBD1
TGTGCCACCAGTGATCCGGGACAGGGACGAGAGACCCAGTACTTC
CATSDPGQGRETQYF
>TRBV27|TRBJ2-7|few|NA
TGTGCCAGCAGTTTATTCGGGGGGCTCGGGGAGCAGTACTTC
CASSLFGGLGEQYF
>TRBV4-1|TRBJ1-1|NA|TRBD1
TGCGCCAGCAGCGCCCGACAGGGGAACACTGAAGCTTTCTTT
CASSARQGNTEAFF
>TRBV5-8|TRBJ2-3|NA|NA
TGTGCCAGCAGCCCCGTTCAGACGCAGTATTTT
CASSPVQTQYF
>TRBV11-2|TRBJ2-3|NA|TRBD2
TGTGCCAGCAGCTTAGATGGTCTAGCGGGCACAGATACGCAGTATTTT
CASSLDGLAGTDTQYF
>TRBV29-1|TRBJ2-2|NA|TRBD1
TGCAGCGTGCCGGGACAGGGTTTCGACGGGGAGCTGTTTTTT
CSVPGQGFDGELFF
>TRBV20-1|TRBJ1-5|NA|NA
TGCAGTGCTAGAGAAGGTAGCAATCAGCCCCAGCATTTT
CSAREGSNQPQHF
>TRBV29-1|TRBJ2-5|NA|NA
TGCAGCGTGAACCGAGATCAAGAGACCCAGTACTTC
CSVNRDQETQYF
>TRBV5-1|TRBJ1-2|NA|NA
TGCGCCAGCAGCTTGGAGGGGGACTATGGCTACACCTTC
CASSLEGDYGYTF
>TRBV12-3/TRBV12-4|TRBJ2-4|NA|NA
TGTGCCAGCAGTGGGACCCCCAAAAACATTCAGTACTTC
CASSGTPKNIQYF
>TRBV4-2|TRBJ2-1|once|NA
TGTGCCAGCAGCCTGCGATCCTACAATGAGCAGTTCTTC
CASSLRSYNEQFF
>TRBV6-1|TRBJ1-2|NA|NA
TGTGCCAGCAGTGAACGGGGGCTCAAGGATGGCTACACCTTC
CASSERGLKDGYTF